Following are 8 T cell receptor beta chains from one sample sequenced in a study of response to subunit inactivated influenza vaccine. TCRdb recomputed calls from the RT-PCR reads with MiXCR, one row per CDR3 protein. The sample records hundreds of thousands of distinct CDR3 sequences, about 15% being singletons. The sequenced sample was PBMCs from blood, obtained less than 15 days before vaccination. These receptors were collected from a man aged 45-60 years who received an inactivated influenza vaccine.

This clonotype was observed a handful of times. The chain combines TRBV3-1 with TRBJ2-2; 8 bases are a match to TRBD2. Germline V gene sequence: CDR1 LGHDT, CDR2 YNNKEL (reference sequence). The V segment lost 3 bases and the J segment 6 bases; nucleotides outside the gene matches: 9. The CDR3 contains 16 residues. The chain's CDR3 is CASSQSSGSRPGELFF. For the CDR3, the DNA is TGTGCCAGCAGCCAGTCAAGCGGGAGTAGGCCCGGGGAGCTGTTTTTT. The full variable domain, in which reference TRBV3-1 and TRBJ2-2 provide the parts outside the CDR3, is DTAVSQTPKYLVTQMGNDKSIKCEQNLGHDTMYWYKQDSKKFLKIMFSYNNKELIINETVPNRFSPKSPDKAHLNLHINSLELGDSAVYFCASSQSSGSRPGELFFGEGSRLTVL.

CDR3 residues: CASTPGLAGGTDTQYF. The CDR3 DNA reads as TGTGCCAGCACCCCGGGACTAGCGGGGGGCACAGATACGCAGTATTTT. J is TRBJ2-3 and V is TRBV12-3 or TRBV12-4, with TRBD2 matching over 14 bases. Trimming at V came to 7 bases and at J to 1 base, leaving 4 bases not matched to a gene. CDR3 length equals 16 residues.

This clonotype was counted only a few times. The chain employs TRBV5-1 and TRBJ2-3; 7 bases are shared with TRBD2. Germline CDR1 is SGHRS and CDR2 is YFSETQ. V shed 2 bases and J 1 base; nucleotides not matched to a gene: 4. There are 15 residues in the CDR3. The CDR3 sequence is CASSFVGGGTDTQYF. CDR3 bases: TGCGCCAGCAGCTTCGTGGGGGGGGGCACAGATACGCAGTATTTT.

Only a few counts were recorded for this clonotype. The chain couples TRBV28 to TRBJ2-7, with 7 bases matching TRBD1. V shed 5 bases, J shed 0 bases, and the junction held 4 bases outside the gene matches. The CDR3 is 14 residues long. Germline CDR1 MDHEN, CDR2 SYDVKM. The CDR3 DNA reads as TGTGCCAGCAGTACTAACAGGGGCTCCTACGAGCAGTACTTC. Translated, it gives CASSTNRGSYEQYF.

This clonotype was counted many times. The V gene is TRBV12-3 or TRBV12-4, the J gene TRBJ1-5; D not resolved. The CDR3 has 14 amino acids. V shed 3 bases and J shed 1 base, with 7 bases lying between them. The CDR3 DNA is TGTGCCAGCAGTTTGAGTCAGAGCAATCAGCCCCAGCATTTT. This encodes CASSLSQSNQPQHF.

The chain uses TRBV3-1 and TRBJ2-3, with D tentatively TRBD2 (5 bases). The V gene lost 0 bases and the J gene lost 0 bases, with 10 bases spanning the gap. This CDR3 spans 16 amino acids. Germline CDR1 and CDR2: LGHDT and YNNKEL (reference sequence). This CDR3 is CASSQDTRTSTDTQYF. Here the CDR3 DNA reads TGTGCCAGCAGCCAAGATACGAGGACTAGCACAGATACGCAGTATTTT.

The chain recombines TRBV4-3 with TRBJ2-2; 8 bases are shared with TRBD1. Per germline, CDR1 LGHNA and CDR2 YSLEER. The CDR3 is 17 amino acids. J lost 3 bases, V lost 0 bases, and 6 bases had no gene match. Here the CDR3 DNA reads TGCGCCAGCAGCCAAGATCGGACAGGGTCCCACACCGGGGAGCTGTTTTTT. It translates to CASSQDRTGSHTGELFF.

This clonotype was observed at least ten times. This chain uses TRBV27 with TRBJ1-5, with 7 bases fitting TRBD1. Per the germline V gene, CDR1 is MNHEY and CDR2 is SMNVEV (reference sequence). The CDR3 runs to 17 residues. Trimming cost V 4 bases and J 6 bases; bases outside gene matches: 15. CDR3 sequence: CASSSKRQGWNSQPQHF. CDR3 sequence (DNA): TGTGCCAGCAGTTCAAAAAGACAGGGTTGGAATAGTCAGCCCCAGCATTTT.